This T cell receptor beta chain was captured in a study of cytomegalovirus exposure and HLA in healthy donors. With respect to this clone: Its antigen is unidentified.

This CDR3 has 15 residues. Trimming took off 3 bases at V and 6 bases at J, with 20 bases between the two ends. Germline V gene data show CDR1 as SQVTM and CDR2 as ANQGSEA. Study results and limitations: A later analysis linked a missense variant in DCLRE1C to the trimming of TCR beta V and J genes. Several of the most significant clusters were apparently associated with common viral pathogens in a later analysis. Among TCR beta chains, those listed as cytomegalovirus-associated numbered under 200. Sequencing likely caused a cluster of highly shared sequence variants.

It was with 60 Vbeta and 13 Jbeta primers that the PCR ran. Sequencing was performed with immunoSEQ multiplex PCR; in TCRdb, only in-frame clones are kept and a portion is missing. The sample contains more than 25,000 clones, about 70% of which appear only once. The sample was PBMCs. The source is a woman aged 45-65 years in good health and CMV-seronegative. The V and J genes are TRBV29-1 and TRBJ1-2, with D possibly matching TRBD1 (6 bases). The CDR3 here is CSVDPYDRTRHGYTF. CDR3 bases: TGCAGCGTTGATCCCTACGACAGGACCCGTCATGGCTACACCTTC.